This T cell receptor (beta chain) stems from a study of CD8 T cells in ankylosing spondylitis. This CDR3 spans 14 amino acids. Trimming pared 3 bases from V and 3 bases from J, leaving 9 bases between. Germline-derived CDR1 and CDR2 are MDHEN and SYDVKM. Study-level findings and limits: Earlier work had already found some motif variants in reactive arthritis synovial fluid and blood. What seemed typical of ankylosing spondylitis blood was a TCR beta motif built from 7 or 8 highly homologous variants. Disease-associated clones were reportedly significantly overrepresented in matched ankylosing spondylitis synovial fluid.

This clonotype has ten or more counts. Its target is unknown. For TCR beta, libraries came from quantitative 5'-RACE with molecular barcodes. Each CDR3 protein is one row after TCRdb ran MiXCR on the 5' RACE reads. This sample has some 63,000 distinct CDR3 sequences, with 6.2% found just once. The source material was synovial fluid, either unsorted or a sorted T cell fraction (not recorded which). The sequence was collected from a male donor with ankylosing spondylitis. The V and J genes are TRBV28 and TRBJ1-5, with D possibly being TRBD1 (5 bases). CDR3 protein: CASSLPGYNQPQHF. In DNA, the CDR3 is TGTGCCAGCAGTTTGCCAGGGTACAATCAGCCCCAGCATTTT.